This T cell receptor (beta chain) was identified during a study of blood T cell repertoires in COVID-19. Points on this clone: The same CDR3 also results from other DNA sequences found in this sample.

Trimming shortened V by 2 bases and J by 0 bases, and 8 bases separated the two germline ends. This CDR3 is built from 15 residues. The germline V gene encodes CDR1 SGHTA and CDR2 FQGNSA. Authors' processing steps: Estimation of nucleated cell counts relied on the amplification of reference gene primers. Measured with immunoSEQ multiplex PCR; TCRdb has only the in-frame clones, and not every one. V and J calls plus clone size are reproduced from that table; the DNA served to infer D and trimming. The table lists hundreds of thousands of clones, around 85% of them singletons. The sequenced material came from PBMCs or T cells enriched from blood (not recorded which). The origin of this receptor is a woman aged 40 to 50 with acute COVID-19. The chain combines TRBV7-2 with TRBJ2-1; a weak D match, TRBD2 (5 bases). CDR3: CASSLTGSSYNEQFF. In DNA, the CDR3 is TGTGCCAGCAGCTTAACGGGAAGCTCCTACAATGAGCAGTTCTTC.